These 10 T cell receptor beta chains share one sample of origin, sequenced in a study of CXCR3-negative and CXCR3-positive naive CD8 T cells. TRB cDNA libraries were made by UMI-labeled 5' RACE. TCRdb reprocessed the 5' RACE reads, keeping one entry per CDR3 protein, no DNA. Across about 90,000 distinct CDR3 sequences, the top ten clones capture about 1% of the sample. The sample consisted of naive CXCR3- CD8+ T cells from blood. This sample's subset: CD45RO-CCR7+CD27+CD95- naive CD8+ T cells lacking CXCR3 (TNR3-). All receptors come from a human donor in good health. Some clones in this sample may be carry-over from other donors' samples.

The J gene is TRBJ2-1, the V gene TRBV29-1; no DNA is available, so the TRBD2 call from TCRdb remains unchecked. Looked up from germline, CDR1 is SQVTM and CDR2 is ANQGSEA. This CDR3 has 13 amino acids. CDR3: CSSKREGNNEQFF.

V gene TRBV4-3 combines with J gene TRBJ2-1; the D gene TCRdb calls, TRBD1, cannot be checked with no DNA. CDR1 LGHNA and CDR2 YSLEER come from the germline V gene. The CDR3 is 18 residues long. CDR3 region: CASSNNRQGNPTYNEQFF.

The rearrangement uses TRBV27 and TRBJ1-5. CDR1 is MNHEY, CDR2 SMNVEV, per germline (reference sequence). This CDR3 contains 14 residues. The CDR3 loop reads CGSSSYWSNQPQHF.

This chain connects TRBV2 to TRBJ2-6. Germline CDR1 is SNHLY and CDR2 is FYNNEI. This CDR3 contains 16 residues. The CDR3 sequence: CASSEFVGSGANVLTF. Supplemented by reference TRBV2 and TRBJ2-6, the full variable domain reads EPEVTQTPSHQVTQMGQEVILRCVPISNHLYFYWYRQILGQKVEFLVSFYNNEISEKSEIFDDQFSVERPDGSNFTLKIRSTKLEDSAMYFCASSEFVGSGANVLTFGAGSRLTVL.

V usage is TRBV27 and J usage is TRBJ2-1; the TCRdb call, TRBD1, lacks DNA for checking. CDR3 length: 14 residues. CDR1 is MNHEY and CDR2 is SMNVEV in the germline V gene (reference sequence). The CDR3 protein is CASSSQGAENEQFF.

The chain is built from TRBV7-9 and TRBJ2-7; TCRdb picks TRBD1, but there is no DNA to check that call. The CDR3 sequence is 16 residues long. CDR1 is SEHNR and CDR2 is FQNEAQ in the germline V gene (reference sequence). CDR3 loop: CASSLTTGLSLYEQYF.

The rearrangement joins TRBV20-1 to TRBJ1-1; absent DNA, TCRdb's TRBD1 call cannot be checked. Germline-derived CDR1 and CDR2 are DFQATT and SNEGSKA (reference sequence). This CDR3 comprises 13 residues. CDR3 region: CSARGGGDTEAFF.

The chain couples TRBV7-9 to TRBJ2-3; the TCRdb call, TRBD1, lacks DNA for checking. Germline CDR1 and CDR2: SEHNR and FQNEAQ (reference sequence). CDR3 length equals 17 residues. Here the CDR3 reads CASSPARGARSTDTQYF.

The gene calls are TRBV18 and TRBJ2-7; lacking DNA, the TRBD2 call made by TCRdb goes unchecked. CDR3 length: 17 amino acids. In germline, CDR1 is KGHSH, CDR2 LQKENI. This CDR3 reads CASSPTRAGTLGDEQYF. Drawing the rest from reference TRBV18 and TRBJ2-7, the complete variable domain is NAGVMQNPRHLVRRRGQEARLRCSPMKGHSHVYWYRQLPEEGLKFMVYLQKENIIDESGMPKERFSAEFPKEGPSILRIQQVVRGDSAAYFCASSPTRAGTLGDEQYFGPGTRLTVT.

CDR3 sequence reads: CASSLVVGDTEAFF. The V and J genes are TRBV7-8 and TRBJ1-1; no DNA is available, so the TRBD1 call from TCRdb remains unchecked. Germline assignment: CDR1 SGHVS and CDR2 FQNEAQ. This CDR3 is built from 14 residues.